This TCR beta chain was recorded in a study of OX40 agonist ivuxolimab in advanced cancers. Study-wide context: Around 40% of patients had received prior checkpoint inhibitor therapy. Among those treated, three patients had partial responses, one with hepatocellular carcinoma and two with cutaneous melanoma. Points from the study as a whole: On average, CD8+ T cells had more expanded clones than CD4+. Also showing low normalized T-cell clonal expansion were some of the nonresponders.

The CDR3 contains 14 residues. CDR1 is SGHTA, CDR2 FQGTGA, per germline. Trimming pared 0 bases from V and 4 bases from J, leaving 7 bases between. Only in-frame clones appear in the TCRdb table, and some are missing; sequencing was by immunoSEQ multiplex PCR. The sample lists roughly 100,000 clones; 93% were seen once. Turning to this clone: Antigen: not known.

The chain joins TRBV7-3 to TRBJ2-1, with D unclear. Sequencing used CD4+ or CD8+ T cells sorted from blood, obtained in a trial of the OX40 agonist ivuxolimab. This sequence originates from an adult with an advanced solid tumor such as melanoma, head and neck, liver or kidney cancer. CDR3 in DNA: TGTGCCAGCAGCTTAACGCAGGCGTACAATGAGCAGTTCTTC. The encoded protein is CASSLTQAYNEQFF.